Here is one TCR beta chain with its context. Its antigen is still unknown. V trimming: 1 base; J trimming: 2 bases; junction bases outside the gene matches: 4. The CDR3 extends over 15 amino acids. Germline-derived CDR1 and CDR2 are MGHDK and SYGVNS. This entry belongs to a study of cytomegalovirus exposure and HLA in healthy donors. Both 60 Vbeta primers and 13 Jbeta primers went into the PCR. Method: immunoSEQ multiplex PCR; TCRdb's copy keeps in-frame clones and lacks some. The sample features 180,000 or so clones, with around 0.8% in its top ten. Study-level results: Previous analysis showed most TCR beta V segments were productive about 87% or about 30% of the time. The only immune exposure information that was available was CMV serostatus.

Sequencing input: PBMCs. This clonotype was sampled from a woman aged 18-35 years in good health and CMV-seropositive. The chain employs TRBV25-1 and TRBJ2-7; TRBD1 agrees at 8 bases. The CDR3 loop is CASSELGRGPYEQYF. As DNA, the CDR3 is TGTGCCAGCAGTGAATTGGGCAGGGGGCCCTACGAGCAGTACTTC.